Following are 28 T cell receptor beta chains from one sample sequenced in a study of blood T cell repertoires in COVID-19. The repertoire was sequenced with immunoSEQ multiplex PCR; TCRdb's copy has only in-frame clones and lacks some. The profile shows about 61,000 clones, more than 75% of them singletons. Sample: peripheral blood. These receptors originate from a human donor in a cohort sampled during active COVID-19.

This rearrangement joins TRBV28 to TRBJ2-3, with 10 bases aligning to TRBD2. Germline V gene sequence: CDR1 MDHEN, CDR2 SYDVKM. The CDR3 loop spans 16 amino acids. Losses at the gene ends were 5 bases for V and 2 bases for J; bases not matched to a gene: 7. In DNA, the CDR3 is TGTGCCAGCAGTCTGACAGCGGGAGGGCACACAGATACGCAGTATTTT. This sequence encodes CASSLTAGGHTDTQYF.

This rearrangement joins TRBV5-5 to TRBJ2-5, with D unresolved. V shed 0 bases and J shed 0 bases, with 9 bases lying between them. Germline V gene sequence: CDR1 SGHKS, CDR2 YYEKEE (reference sequence). The CDR3 length is 15 residues. For the CDR3, the DNA is TGTGCCAGCAGCTTGGAATCCGGGTACCAAGAGACCCAGTACTTC. Translating it yields CASSLESGYQETQYF.

The J gene is TRBJ2-1, the V gene TRBV4-2, with 7 nucleotides matching TRBD2. The trim removed 3 bases at V and 2 bases at J, leaving 7 bases unmatched. This CDR3 has 16 amino acids. Per the germline V gene, CDR1 is LGHNA and CDR2 is YNFKEQ. The CDR3 DNA reads TGTGCCAGCAGCCAGGCCAAGCGGGACCCCTACAATGAGCAGTTCTTC. This translates into CASSQAKRDPYNEQFF.

This chain connects TRBV4-3 to TRBJ2-3; possibly TRBD2 for D (5 bases). The CDR3 is 15 amino acids. V was clipped by 0 bases and J by 8 bases, with 15 bases between them. Germline values: CDR1 LGHNA, CDR2 YSLEER. CDR3 in DNA: TGCGCCAGCAGCCAAGATAGGATGGTAGAGGGTACGCAGTATTTT. Amino acids: CASSQDRMVEGTQYF.

This chain links TRBV7-8 with TRBJ2-7, with 8 bases matching TRBD1. The CDR3 consists of 16 residues. Germline assignment: CDR1 SGHVS and CDR2 FQNEAQ. V shed 1 base and J 0 bases; nucleotides not matched to a gene: 5. The CDR3 nucleotides are TGTGCCAGCAGCTTAGAGGCAGGGGGCGACTCCTACGAGCAGTACTTC. Its protein is CASSLEAGGDSYEQYF. Filled out from reference TRBV7-8 and TRBJ2-7, the complete variable domain reads GAGVSQSPRYKVAKRGQDVALRCDPISGHVSLFWYQQALGQGPEFLTYFQNEAQLDKSGLPSDRFFAERPEGSVSTLKIQRTQQEDSAVYLCASSLEAGGDSYEQYFGPGTRLTVT.

This clone was counted a single time. J is TRBJ2-7 and V is TRBV6-5; D ambiguous. Germline assignment: CDR1 MNHEY and CDR2 SVGAGI. The V and J ends lost 7 bases and 2 bases respectively, with 15 bases between them. The CDR3 has 14 amino acids. CDR3 region: CASTLPDTTYEQYF. In DNA form, the CDR3 reads TGTGCCAGCACCCTACCCGACACGACCTACGAGCAGTACTTC.

The V gene is TRBV2, the J gene TRBJ1-5; D gene uncertain. CDR1 is SNHLY, CDR2 FYNNEI, per germline. Trimming left V 6 bases short and J 9 bases short, with 18 bases between. CDR3 size: 14 residues. The CDR3 DNA reads TGTGCCAGCAGGCCGGCCCCTCAGGATCCGCCCCAGCATTTT. Translation: CASRPAPQDPPQHF.

The chain uses TRBV5-1 and TRBJ1-6; D is possibly TRBD1 (5 bases). There are 16 residues in the CDR3. Between the trimmed V and J ends, which lost 4 bases and 8 bases, there was a span of 19 bases. Germline V gene sequence: CDR1 SGHRS, CDR2 YFSETQ. The CDR3 DNA is TGCGCCAGCAGCGGGGCGTCGGGAGCGGCCCATTCACCCCTCCACTTT. It codes for CASSGASGAAHSPLHF.

This chain joins TRBV19 and TRBJ2-3, with D tentatively TRBD2 (7 bases). Germline V gene lookup returns CDR1 LNHDA and CDR2 SQIVND (reference sequence). This CDR3 is built from 13 residues. V was pared by 9 bases and J by 2 bases, with 12 bases between. CDR3 sequence reads: CASRRGPTDTQYF. For the CDR3, the DNA is TGTGCCAGCCGGCGGGGGCCCACAGATACGCAGTATTTT.

The genes are TRBV6-2 or TRBV6-3 and TRBJ1-3; no clear D gene. Trimming removed 6 bases from V and 4 bases from J, with 7 bases in between. The CDR3 covers 12 residues. The germline gives CDR1 MNHEY, CDR2 SVGEGT. This CDR3 is CASSDAGNTIYF. Written as DNA, the CDR3 is TGTGCCAGCAGCGATGCGGGAAACACCATATATTTT.

The chain joins TRBV4-3 to TRBJ1-1, with D unresolved. V was pared by 3 bases and J by 1 base, with 12 bases between. In germline, CDR1 is LGHNA, CDR2 YSLEER. The CDR3 runs to 15 residues. CDR3 sequence (DNA): TGCGCCAGCAGCCATTCTTGGACTTCGAACACTGAAGCTTTCTTT. Its translation: CASSHSWTSNTEAFF.

The genes are TRBV2 and TRBJ2-3; D not certain. CDR3 length: 15 residues. Germline V CDR1 and CDR2: SNHLY, FYNNEI. Trimming removed 3 bases at V and 1 base at J, with 11 bases between. CDR3 amino acids: CASSESPGGTDTQYF. The CDR3 DNA follows: TGTGCCAGCAGTGAGAGCCCTGGAGGCACAGATACGCAGTATTTT.

The chain couples TRBV4-2 to TRBJ1-3; no reliable D call. There are 13 residues in the CDR3. V lost 4 bases and J 5 bases, leaving 9 bases between the germline ends. Germline CDR1 LGHNA, CDR2 YNFKEQ. The CDR3 sequence: CASSPDTRNTIYF. The CDR3, as DNA: TGTGCCAGCAGCCCTGACACGAGAAACACCATATATTTT.

This chain connects TRBV5-6 to TRBJ1-5; D not certain. Trimming took 0 bases from V and 4 from J, leaving 5 bases between them. This CDR3 is 13 amino acids long. CDR1 SGHDT and CDR2 YYEEEE come from the germline V gene. This CDR3 reads CASSLGSNQPQHF. The CDR3 region has the DNA TGTGCCAGCAGCTTGGGCAGTAATCAGCCCCAGCATTTT.

V is TRBV16 and J is TRBJ1-2, with D tentatively TRBD1 (6 bases). The CDR3 is 12 amino acids. Germline V gene data show CDR1 as KGHSY and CDR2 as FQNENV. V was pared by 4 bases and J by 5 bases, with 8 bases between. CDR3 nucleotides: TGTGCCAGCAGCCTGGACAGATATGGCTACACCTTC. It encodes CASSLDRYGYTF. Together with reference TRBV16 and TRBJ1-2, the CDR3 gives the full variable domain: GEEVAQTPKHLVRGEGQKAKLYCAPIKGHSYVFWYQQVLKNEFKFLISFQNENVFDETGMPKERFSAKCLPNSPCSLEIQATKLEDSAVYFCASSLDRYGYTFGSGTRLTVV.

V and J are TRBV11-1 and TRBJ2-7; D may be TRBD1 (6 bases). The CDR3 loop spans 13 amino acids. Germline CDR1 SGHAT, CDR2 FQDESV (reference sequence). Deletions cut 3 bases from V and 3 bases from J, with 9 bases between. CDR3 coding DNA: TGTGCCAGCAGCTTCTCGACAGGCTACGAGCAGTACTTC. Translating gives CASSFSTGYEQYF.

The chain recombines TRBV4-2 with TRBJ1-2; maybe TRBD1 (5 bases). CDR3 length equals 16 residues. Trimming took off 4 bases at V and 0 bases at J, with 15 bases between the two ends. Germline CDR1 reads LGHNA; CDR2 reads YNFKEQ. In DNA form, the CDR3 reads TGTGCCAGCAGCCGGACCCTGGGGGGAGCTAACTATGGCTACACCTTC. Its translation is CASSRTLGGANYGYTF.

This clone appeared once. The J gene is TRBJ2-3, the V gene TRBV28; 7 nucleotides match TRBD2. V gave up 6 bases and J gave up 5 bases; unmatched junction bases: 8. Germline V gene lookup returns CDR1 MDHEN and CDR2 SYDVKM. The CDR3 runs to 14 residues. The CDR3 loop reads CASRRRAGIDTQYF. CDR3 DNA sequence: TGTGCCAGCAGGAGAAGAGCGGGGATAGATACGCAGTATTTT.

The V call is TRBV6-5, the J call TRBJ1-5; tentative D call: TRBD1 (6 bases). CDR3 length: 14 residues. Trimming stripped 6 bases from V and 4 bases from J, with 13 bases between. CDR1 and CDR2 from the germline V gene are MNHEY and SVGAGI. CDR3 in amino acids: CASSWEGGNQPQHF. The CDR3 DNA sequence: TGTGCCAGCAGCTGGGAGGGGGGGAATCAGCCCCAGCATTTT.

V and J are TRBV7-9 and TRBJ2-3; D remains unclear. The CDR3 spans 13 residues. Looked up from germline, CDR1 is SEHNR and CDR2 is FQNEAQ (reference sequence). Trimming shortened V by 5 bases and J by 8 bases, and 14 bases separated the two germline ends. CDR3 sequence reads: CASSPGMETTQYF. The CDR3 nucleotides are TGTGCCAGCAGCCCAGGAATGGAAACTACGCAGTATTTT.

This clone was seen just once. This sequence joins TRBV4-3 and TRBJ2-1, with 8 nucleotides matching TRBD2. There are 17 residues in the CDR3. V gave up 2 bases and J gave up 4 bases; unmatched junction bases: 10. Germline V lookup: CDR1 LGHNA, CDR2 YSLEER. The CDR3 DNA sequence: TGCGCCAGCAGCCAATTTCCGTCGGGAGGGGATTACAATGAGCAGTTCTTC. Encoded protein: CASSQFPSGGDYNEQFF.

The chain uses TRBV29-1 and TRBJ2-3, with 9 bases aligning to TRBD2. V shed 7 bases, J shed 3 bases, and the junction held 5 bases outside the gene matches. Germline V gene sequence: CDR1 SQVTM, CDR2 ANQGSEA. CDR3 size: 13 residues. CDR3 loop: CSGRGGLTDTQYF. In nucleotides, the CDR3 is TGCAGCGGGCGGGGGGGTCTGACAGATACGCAGTATTTT.

This chain links TRBV5-4 with TRBJ1-2; D may be TRBD1 (5 bases). Trimming shortened V by 7 bases and J by 4 bases, and 17 bases separated the two germline ends. From germline, CDR1 is SGHNT and CDR2 YYREEE (reference sequence). The CDR3 contains 14 residues. The CDR3 DNA reads TGTGCCAGCGTATCTCAAGGGGCCTCCTATGGCTACACCTTC. Residues: CASVSQGASYGYTF.

This clone appeared a single time. The rearrangement uses TRBV7-9 and TRBJ2-7, with a possible D match to TRBD2 (5 bases). The CDR3 spans 11 residues. Germline V gene sequence: CDR1 SEHNR, CDR2 FQNEAQ (reference sequence). Between the trimmed V and J ends, which lost 8 bases and 6 bases, there was a span of 11 bases. The CDR3 sequence: CASSGVGEQYF. In DNA form, the CDR3 reads TGTGCCAGCTCCGGGGTTGGCGAGCAGTACTTC.

The J gene is TRBJ1-4, the V gene TRBV29-1; 7 nucleotides align to TRBD1. The CDR3 consists of 14 residues. The V and J ends lost 4 bases and 8 bases, in that order; junction bases with no gene match: 10. The germline V gene encodes CDR1 SQVTM and CDR2 ANQGSEA. CDR3 region: CSVGAGGIGEKLFF. CDR3 in DNA: TGCAGCGTTGGGGCAGGGGGGATAGGCGAAAAACTGTTTTTT.

The V call is TRBV5-6, the J call TRBJ1-3; 7 bases line up with TRBD1. Germline V CDR1 and CDR2: SGHDT, YYEEEE. V lost 2 bases and J lost 8; bases outside the gene matches: 10. This CDR3 is 15 amino acids long. CDR3 loop: CASSLGGLVGHTIYF. As DNA, the CDR3 is TGTGCCAGCAGCTTAGGGGGCCTGGTTGGGCACACCATATATTTT.

The chain uses TRBV28 and TRBJ1-5, with unresolved D. Between the trimmed V and J ends, which lost 10 bases and 10 bases, there was a span of 23 bases. This CDR3 is 14 amino acids long. Germline V lookup: CDR1 MDHEN, CDR2 SYDVKM. The CDR3 nucleotides read TGTGCCACCGAAAGGGAGGAGGGTCCATTCCCCCAGCATTTT. Its translation is CATEREEGPFPQHF.

The chain uses TRBV3-1 (or the pseudogene TRBV3-2) and TRBJ2-5; 14 bases fit TRBD2. The CDR3 is made up of 16 amino acids. In germline, CDR1 is LGHDT, CDR2 YNNKEL (reference sequence). V lost 4 bases and J lost 2; bases outside the gene matches: 3. The CDR3 region has the DNA TGTGCCAGCAGCCTCGGACTAGCGGGGGGACAAGAGACCCAGTACTTC. It translates to CASSLGLAGGQETQYF.